One sample yielded the 3 T cell receptor beta chains listed below, sequenced in a study of shared clonotypes between healthy human individuals. Profiling relied on immunoSEQ multiplex PCR, and the TCRdb table lists in-frame clones only, not all of them. The sample contains some 700,000 clones, roughly 88% of which appear only once. The specimen was memory CD8+ T cells from PBMCs. Subset given: CD45RO+ cells pooled with CCR7-negative TemRA cells. The receptors stem from a man aged 18 to 29 in good health. Some clones in this sample may be carry-over from other donors' samples.

This clone has more than one count but fewer than ten. The V call is TRBV2, the J call TRBJ2-2; D is possibly TRBD2 (6 bases). CDR3 size: 17 residues. V shed 7 bases and J shed 2 bases, with 20 bases lying between them. Germline CDR1 and CDR2: SNHLY and FYNNEI. The CDR3 reads CASTQTTGRLNTGELFF. The CDR3 DNA is TGTGCCAGCACTCAAACAACCGGGAGACTCAACACCGGGGAGCTGTTTTTT. Together with reference TRBV2 and TRBJ2-2, the CDR3 gives the full variable domain: EPEVTQTPSHQVTQMGQEVILRCVPISNHLYFYWYRQILGQKVEFLVSFYNNEISEKSEIFDDQFSVERPDGSNFTLKIRSTKLEDSAMYFCASTQTTGRLNTGELFFGEGSRLTVL.

This clone was recorded only once. V and J are TRBV28 and TRBJ2-4; D is unclear. The V end lost 2 bases, the J end lost 0 bases, and 14 bases lay between the germline ends. Germline V gene data show CDR1 as MDHEN and CDR2 as SYDVKM. The CDR3 consists of 17 residues. This chain's CDR3 is CASSLAQFEIAKNIQYF. For the CDR3, the DNA is TGTGCCAGCAGTTTAGCCCAGTTTGAGATAGCCAAAAACATTCAGTACTTC. The full variable domain, its missing parts supplied by reference TRBV28 and TRBJ2-4, is DVKVTQSSRYLVKRTGEKVFLECVQDMDHENMFWYRQDPGLGLRLIYFSYDVKMKEKGDIPEGYSVSREKKERFSLILESASTNQTSMYLCASSLAQFEIAKNIQYFGAGTRLSVL.

This clone has a count of ten or more. Other nucleotide sequences from this sample produce the same CDR3. The gene calls are TRBV6-1 and TRBJ1-1, with D perhaps matching TRBD1 (5 bases). The CDR3 runs to 13 residues. The germline V and J ends were trimmed by 1 base and 3 bases, with 6 bases remaining between them. CDR1 is MNHNS and CDR2 is SASEGT in the germline V gene. The CDR3 region has the DNA TGTGCCAGCAGTGAAGGGGGCCACACTGAAGCTTTCTTT. This codes for CASSEGGHTEAFF.